Included here is one T cell receptor (beta chain) sequence, with context. The table lists this clone with a count of one. This receptor's antigen is unknown. Base qualities are not recorded, but no much larger clone differs from it by a single base. Looking up the germline V gene yields CDR1 SGHRS and CDR2 YFSETQ. Trimming costs V 4 bases and J 4 bases, and their ends lie 18 bases apart. Spanning cysteine to phenylalanine, the CDR3 consists of 16 amino acids. Just CDR3 DNA is preserved here, 48 bases in frame from base 1. The sample belongs to a study of blood T cell repertoires in COVID-19 (dated by TCRdb to about 2020). Regarding the complete study: Collaborator samples came from the United States, Italy and Spain and covered acute and convalescent phases of COVID-19. The prospective study material was composed of cDNA or gDNA derived from T cells, B-cell-depleted T cells, or PBMCs. The dataset comprised deeply sampled blood TCRbeta repertoires from subjects exposed to, actively infected with, or recovered from COVID-19. The repertoires were released in a freely available public database intended as a resource for research on the immune response to SARS-CoV-2. Samples came from the ongoing ImmuneRACE study (first 160 participants) plus 1,254 subjects from 6 global collaborators. The sample metadata nearly always contained a de-identified subject ID, COVID-19 status, age in years and sex. Where available, HLA class I and class II types were obtained from metadata supplied by the sample provider rather than from assay-based typing.

Enrolling through a virtual design, the prospective study's participants ranged in age from roughly 18 to 90 years and lived across 24 United States geographic areas. To assign participants to cohorts, the prospective study relied on clinical history that participants themselves reported in a screening survey and a study questionnaire. ImmuneRACE Cohort 3 recovered participants were defined by two consecutive negative NP/OP PCR tests, healthcare professional clearance, or symptom resolution. In the prospective study, whole blood, serum and a nasopharyngeal or oropharyngeal swab were collected from each participant by mobile phlebotomists. Additional blood draws and questionnaires over an approximately two-month period could optionally be provided by prospective study participants. Before DNA extraction, blood samples from the prospective study were shipped at room temperature or frozen. TCRbeta CDR3 regions were amplified from genomic DNA using the immunoSEQ Assay, a bias-controlled multiplex PCR. Per the source publication's procedure: The number of nucleated cells in each sample was estimated from the amplification of reference gene primers within the assay. To quantify the absolute abundance of each unique TCRbeta CDR3 rearrangement, sequence reads were collapsed and filtered. Productive Simpson clonality was computed per sample as the square root of Simpson's diversity index over productive rearrangements. The table was pulled from immuneACCESS by TCRdb, which kept in-frame rearrangements only. Such tables lose some clones; where checked, under half of the loss comes from unresolved V genes, and the rest has no known cause. The DNA was the basis for D and trimming; V, J and clone size are from that table. Counted in this sample were about 380,000 clones; roughly 87% of them appeared once. Almost 3% of the sample is held by the ten biggest clonotypes.

Results the study describes overall, beyond this receptor: The quantity of clinical and demographic metadata differed by source and by participant and was supplied without curation.

The specimen was PBMCs or T cells enriched from blood (not recorded which). The chain is encoded by TRBV5-1 joined to TRBJ2-1; TRBD2 is possibly the D segment (7 matching bases). This receptor was identified in a woman aged 25-40 years who had recovered from COVID-19. The CDR3 in this case is CASSQGGGPMYNEQFF. The sequenced DNA is TGCGCCAGCAGCCAAGGGGGAGGGCCAATGTACAATGAGCAGTTCTTC.